Given below is one T cell receptor (beta chain) in context. The sample is drawn from a study of blood T cell repertoires in COVID-19. At the level of the study: From T cells, B-cell-depleted T cells, or PBMCs came the material, which was cDNA or gDNA.

In the source study's methods: Reference gene primer amplification gave nucleated cell count estimates. The protocol was immunoSEQ multiplex PCR, while the TCRdb copy is restricted to in-frame clones and leaves out a portion. From that table come the V and J calls and clone size; the DNA was used to work out D and trimming. The sample includes roughly 100,000 clones, roughly nine tenths of them seen just once. The TCR sequence derives from a woman older than 75 in a cohort sampled during active COVID-19. Sequencing was done on a sample of peripheral blood.

This CDR3 is CASSDLVQLYTF. CDR3 DNA: TGTGCCAGCAGCGATTTGGTACAGCTCTACACCTTC. This sequence joins TRBV6-6 and TRBJ1-2; D is uncertain. V was shortened by 6 bases and J by 10 bases, with 15 bases between the two germline ends. The CDR3 is made up of 12 amino acids. Germline-derived CDR1 and CDR2 are MNHNY and SVGAGI (reference sequence).